These 5 T cell receptor beta chains were all obtained from the same sample, sequenced in a study of monozygotic twins with inflammatory bowel disease. TCRdb reprocessed the 5' RACE reads and keeps a single row for each CDR3 protein, giving no DNA. The repertoire table contains 210,000 or so distinct CDR3 sequences. The sequencing input was blood. These receptor sequences come from a human donor with ulcerative colitis or Crohn's disease, or a healthy co-twin of an affected twin (not recorded which).

The chain recombines TRBV19 with TRBJ1-4; the TCRdb D gene call, TRBD1, has no DNA to confirm it. The CDR3 is made up of 14 amino acids. CDR1 is LNHDA and CDR2 is SQIVND in the germline V gene (reference sequence). The CDR3 region is CASSRDGRGEKLFF.

The rearrangement uses TRBV3-1 and TRBJ2-5; TCRdb outputs TRBD2, but without DNA this stays unchecked. The CDR3 is made up of 14 amino acids. Germline V gene lookup returns CDR1 LGHDT and CDR2 YNNKEL (reference sequence). The CDR3 spells CASSPGRTPESGNF.

The chain has TRBV19 and TRBJ2-3; TCRdb's D call, TRBD2, is unchecked because there is no DNA. This CDR3 is built from 17 residues. The germline gives CDR1 LNHDA, CDR2 SQIVND (reference sequence). The CDR3 loop reads CASSESGIAGGRDTQYF.

CDR3 region: CASSIAGPTEAFF. The chain is built from TRBV28 and TRBJ1-1; TCRdb proposes TRBD1, but this gene call is untestable without DNA. Looked up from germline, CDR1 is MDHEN and CDR2 is SYDVKM. This CDR3 region has 13 residues. The full variable domain, its missing parts supplied by reference TRBV28 and TRBJ1-1, is DVKVTQSSRYLVKRTGEKVFLECVQDMDHENMFWYRQDPGLGLRLIYFSYDVKMKEKGDIPEGYSVSREKKERFSLILESASTNQTSMYLCASSIAGPTEAFFGQGTRLTVV.

The chain combines TRBV28 with TRBJ1-1; with no DNA, the TCRdb D assignment of TRBD1 cannot be verified. CDR3 size: 15 residues. CDR1 is MDHEN, CDR2 SYDVKM, per germline. The chain's CDR3 is CASSPPDRTGRKAFF. Variable domain in full (rest from reference TRBV28 and TRBJ1-1): DVKVTQSSRYLVKRTGEKVFLECVQDMDHENMFWYRQDPGLGLRLIYFSYDVKMKEKGDIPEGYSVSREKKERFSLILESASTNQTSMYLCASSPPDRTGRKAFFGQGTRLTVV.